This entry features one T cell receptor beta chain sequence. Its antigen is unknown. This CDR3 spans 13 amino acids. V was clipped by 4 bases and J by 4 bases, with 8 bases between them. Germline V lookup: CDR1 SGHNT, CDR2 YYREEE (reference sequence). Depth targeted 1 in 200,000 to 1 in 1 million T cells, averaging around 9.5x coverage per clonotype. The repertoire was sequenced with immunoSEQ multiplex PCR; TCRdb's copy has only in-frame clones and lacks some. This sample has around 25,000 clones, with around 75% found just once. The sample is drawn from a study of cytotoxic CD8 clonotypes in ibrutinib-treated CLL. Looking at the study overall: Productive templates per sample averaged almost 260,000; productive rearrangements, some 99,000.

Findings and caveats of the study: Baseline values of clonality outstripped age-matched healthy donors and followed circulating CD8+ T-cell counts.

This TCR derives from a human donor with chronic lymphocytic leukemia. The chain uses TRBV5-4 and TRBJ2-2, with a weak D call TRBD2 (5 bases). The input for sequencing was PBMCs, taken after 24 months of ibrutinib treatment. CDR3 residues: CASSLAGTGELFF. For the CDR3, the DNA is TGTGCCAGCAGCCTAGCAGGCACCGGGGAGCTGTTTTTT.